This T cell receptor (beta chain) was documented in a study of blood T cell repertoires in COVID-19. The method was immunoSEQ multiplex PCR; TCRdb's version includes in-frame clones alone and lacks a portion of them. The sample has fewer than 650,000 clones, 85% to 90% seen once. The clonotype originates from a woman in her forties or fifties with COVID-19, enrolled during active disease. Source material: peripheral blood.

The CDR3 sequence is CASSQGTGGDEQYF. The CDR3 DNA sequence: TGTGCCAGCAGCCAGGGGACAGGGGGCGACGAGCAGTACTTC. This chain links TRBV5-5 with TRBJ2-7, with 12 bases aligning to TRBD1. This CDR3 contains 14 residues. V dropped 4 bases and J dropped 5; count of bases not matched to a gene: 4. Per the germline V gene, CDR1 is SGHKS and CDR2 is YYEKEE (reference sequence).